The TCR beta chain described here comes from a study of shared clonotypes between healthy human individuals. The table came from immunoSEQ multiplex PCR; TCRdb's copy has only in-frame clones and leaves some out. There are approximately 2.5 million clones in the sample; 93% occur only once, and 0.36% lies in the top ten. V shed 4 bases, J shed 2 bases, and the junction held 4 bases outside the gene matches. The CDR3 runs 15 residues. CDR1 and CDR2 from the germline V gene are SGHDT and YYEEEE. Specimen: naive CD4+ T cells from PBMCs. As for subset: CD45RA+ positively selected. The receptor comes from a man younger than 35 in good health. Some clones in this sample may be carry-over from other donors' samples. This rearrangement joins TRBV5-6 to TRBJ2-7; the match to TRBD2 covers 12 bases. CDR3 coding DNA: TGTGCCAGCAGCCGACTAGCGGGAGCTCCCTACGAGCAGTACTTC. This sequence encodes CASSRLAGAPYEQYF.